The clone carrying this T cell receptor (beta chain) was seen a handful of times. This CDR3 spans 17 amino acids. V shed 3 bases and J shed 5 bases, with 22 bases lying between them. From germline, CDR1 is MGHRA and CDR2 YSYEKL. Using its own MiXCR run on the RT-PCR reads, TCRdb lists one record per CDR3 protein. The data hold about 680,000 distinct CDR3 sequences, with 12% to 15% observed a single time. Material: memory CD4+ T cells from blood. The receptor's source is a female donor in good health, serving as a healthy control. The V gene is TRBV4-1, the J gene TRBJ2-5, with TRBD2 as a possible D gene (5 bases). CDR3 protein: CASSHPAGRSGGETQYF. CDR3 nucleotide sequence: TGCGCCAGCAGCCACCCCGCGGGCAGGTCCGGCGGGGAGACCCAGTACTTC.